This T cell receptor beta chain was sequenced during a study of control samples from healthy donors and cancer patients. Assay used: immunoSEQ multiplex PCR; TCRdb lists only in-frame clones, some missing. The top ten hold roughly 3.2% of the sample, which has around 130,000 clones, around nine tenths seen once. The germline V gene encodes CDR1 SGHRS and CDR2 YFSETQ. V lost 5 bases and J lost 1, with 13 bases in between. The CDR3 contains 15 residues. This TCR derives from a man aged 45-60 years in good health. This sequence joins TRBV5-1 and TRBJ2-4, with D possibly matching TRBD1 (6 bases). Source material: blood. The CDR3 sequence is CASSPYRAAKNIQYF. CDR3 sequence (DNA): TGCGCCAGCAGTCCTTACAGGGCGGCCAAAAACATTCAGTACTTC.